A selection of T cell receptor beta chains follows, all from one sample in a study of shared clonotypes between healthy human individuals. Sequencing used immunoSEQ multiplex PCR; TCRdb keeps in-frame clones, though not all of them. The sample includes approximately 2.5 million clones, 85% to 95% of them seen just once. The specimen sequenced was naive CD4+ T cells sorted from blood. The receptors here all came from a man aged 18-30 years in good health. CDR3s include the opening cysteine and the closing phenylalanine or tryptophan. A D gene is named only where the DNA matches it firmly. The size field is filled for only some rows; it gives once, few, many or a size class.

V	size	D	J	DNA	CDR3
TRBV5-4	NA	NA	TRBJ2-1	TGTGCCAGCAGCTTGGACCTAAAGGGCCCCGAGGGGCAGTTCTTC	CASSLDLKGPEGQFF
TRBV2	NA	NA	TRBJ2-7	TGTGCCAGCCTAGGAGGGGGGGCGTACGAGCAGTACTTC	CASLGGGAYEQYF
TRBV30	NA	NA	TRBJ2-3	TGTGCCGGAGGGAGAGATACGCAGTATTTT	CAGGRDTQYF
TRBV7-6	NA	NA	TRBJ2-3	TGTGCCAGCAGCCCCGGGACACGGACAGATACGCAGTATTTT	CASSPGTRTDTQYF
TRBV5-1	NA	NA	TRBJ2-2	TGCGCCAGCAAGGAACCCACCGGGGAGCTGTTTTTT	CASKEPTGELFF
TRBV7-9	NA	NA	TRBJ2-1	TGTGCCAGCAGCTTAATTGCTGCCGGCTCCTACAATGAGCAGTTCTTC	CASSLIAAGSYNEQFF
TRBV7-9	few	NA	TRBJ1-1	TGTGCCAGCAGTCGTATTCCGGGCCCTGAAGCTTTCTTT	CASSRIPGPEAFF
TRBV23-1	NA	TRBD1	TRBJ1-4	TGCGCCAGCAGCCGACAGGGCTCTAATGAAAAACTGTTTTTT	CASSRQGSNEKLFF
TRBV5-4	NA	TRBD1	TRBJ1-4	TGTGCCAGCAGCGTACAGGGGCGGAATGAAAAACTGTTTTTT	CASSVQGRNEKLFF
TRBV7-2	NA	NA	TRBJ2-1	TGTGCCAGCAGCTTAGGGGGACCGGGGCAGTTCTTC	CASSLGGPGQFF
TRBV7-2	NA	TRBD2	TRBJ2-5	TGTGCCAGCAGCTTAGAGGGCTCCCTCGGGAGGAAGACCCAGTACTTC	CASSLEGSLGRKTQYF
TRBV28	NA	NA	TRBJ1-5	TGTGCCAGCAGTTTCCTGGGGAATCCAACTCAGCCCCAGCATTTT	CASSFLGNPTQPQHF
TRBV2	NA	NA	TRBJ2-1	TGTGCCAGCAGTAGGATGGAGCAGTTCTTC	CASSRMEQFF
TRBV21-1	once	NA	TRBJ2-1	TGTGCCAGCAGCCCCGGGGAGGAACAGCACAATGAGCAGTTCTTC	CASSPGEEQHNEQFF
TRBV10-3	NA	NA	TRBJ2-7	TGTGCCATCAGTGAGTCCGCGGCGACCTACGAGCAGTACTTC	CAISESAATYEQYF
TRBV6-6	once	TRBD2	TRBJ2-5	TGTGCTTCTAGCGGGGCGGAAGAGACCCAGTACTTC	CASSGAEETQYF
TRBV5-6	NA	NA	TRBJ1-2	TGTGCCAGCAGCCGGAGACTGGAAGCCTATGGCTACACCTTC	CASSRRLEAYGYTF
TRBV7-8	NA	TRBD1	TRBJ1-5	TGTGCCAGCAGCTACCGGGACAGGGGTATTTTGCAGCCCCAGCATTTT	CASSYRDRGILQPQHF
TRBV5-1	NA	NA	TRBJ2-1	TGCGCCAGTGCTTTGGACTCCACTTACAATGAGCAGTTCTTC	CASALDSTYNEQFF
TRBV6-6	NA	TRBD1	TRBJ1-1	TGTGCCAGCAGTCCCGGGACAGGACTGAACACTGAAGCTTTCTTT	CASSPGTGLNTEAFF
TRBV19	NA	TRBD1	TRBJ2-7	TGTGCCAGTAGTCGGGGACAGGGGGCCCACGAGCAGTACTTC	CASSRGQGAHEQYF
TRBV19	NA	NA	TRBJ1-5	TGTGCCAGTAGTAAAGGGGCCAATCAGCCCCAGCATTTT	CASSKGANQPQHF
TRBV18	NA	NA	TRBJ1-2	TGTGCCAGCTCACTTCAGTACAGCTATGGCTACACCTTC	CASSLQYSYGYTF
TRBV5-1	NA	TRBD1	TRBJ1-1	TGCGCCAGCAGCTTGGTGGGCCTGACAGGGAAGAGAGCTGAAGCTTTCTTT	CASSLVGLTGKRAEAFF
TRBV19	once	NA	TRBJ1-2	TGTGCCAGTCCCTCTAGGCCGGGTATCTATGGCTACACCTTC	CASPSRPGIYGYTF
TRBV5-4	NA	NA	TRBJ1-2	TGTGCCAGCAGCTTGGGGCAGGCGAACTATGGCTACACCTTC	CASSLGQANYGYTF
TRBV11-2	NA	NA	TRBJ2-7	TGTGCCAGCAGCCCGGATACCTACGAGCAGTACTTC	CASSPDTYEQYF
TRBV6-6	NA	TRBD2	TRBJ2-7	TGTGCCAGCAGTCTCGGACTAGCGGGGGGCAAGGAGCAGTACTTC	CASSLGLAGGKEQYF
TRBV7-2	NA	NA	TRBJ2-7	TGTGCCAGCAGCCCGAATCAAGGACTCGACTACGAGCAGTACTTC	CASSPNQGLDYEQYF
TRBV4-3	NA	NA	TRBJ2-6	TGCGCCAGCAGCCTCTCTGGGGCCAACGTCCTGACTTTC	CASSLSGANVLTF
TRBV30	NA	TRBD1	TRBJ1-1	TGTGCCTGGAGCCCGCCAGGGGGCGTGAACACTGAAGCTTTCTTT	CAWSPPGGVNTEAFF
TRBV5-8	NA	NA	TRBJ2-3	TGTGCCAGCAGCTTGGGTGGAGGACGGAGCACAGATACGCAGTATTTT	CASSLGGGRSTDTQYF
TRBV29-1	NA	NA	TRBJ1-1	TGCAGCGTCTTAGGACAGTGGGCTGACACTGAAGCTTTCTTT	CSVLGQWADTEAFF
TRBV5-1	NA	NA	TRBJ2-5	TGCGCCAGCAGCAGAATAGGGCCAGGGTTCGTGGAGACCCAGTACTTC	CASSRIGPGFVETQYF
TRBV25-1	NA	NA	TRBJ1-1	TGTGCCAGCAGTGAGGCAGGGATTCTAACTGAAGCTTTCTTT	CASSEAGILTEAFF
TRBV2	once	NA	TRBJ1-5	TGTGCCAGCAGCTTCCGGGACGGAAATCAGCCCCAGCATTTT	CASSFRDGNQPQHF
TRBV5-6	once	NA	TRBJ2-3	TGTGCCAGCAGCTTGGGCCCAGACAGAGCAGATACGCAGTATTTT	CASSLGPDRADTQYF
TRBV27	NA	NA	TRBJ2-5	TGTGCCAGCAGTTTATACGGGGCTAGGGAGACCCAGTACTTC	CASSLYGARETQYF
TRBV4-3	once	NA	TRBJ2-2	TGCGCCAGCAGCCGAGAACTTAGCGGGGAGCTGTTTTTT	CASSRELSGELFF
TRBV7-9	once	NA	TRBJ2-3	TGTGCCAGCAGCTCGGACGGGGGCCGCACAGATACGCAGTATTTT	CASSSDGGRTDTQYF
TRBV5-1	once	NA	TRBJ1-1	TGCGCCAGCAGCTTGGATGGGAAGAACACTGAAGCTTTCTTT	CASSLDGKNTEAFF
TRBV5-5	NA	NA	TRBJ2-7	TGTGCCAGCAGCTTGAGTAGGGGCTCCTACGAGCAGTACTTC	CASSLSRGSYEQYF
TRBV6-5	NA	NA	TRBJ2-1	TGTGCCAGCAGGAGGGGGGGGCAGCAGTTCTTC	CASRRGGQQFF
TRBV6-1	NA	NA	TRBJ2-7	TGTGCCAGCAAGCACGGGTCCTACGAGCAGTACTTC	CASKHGSYEQYF
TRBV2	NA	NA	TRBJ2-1	TGTGCCAGCAGTGAGTCCGGGCAGTTCTTC	CASSESGQFF
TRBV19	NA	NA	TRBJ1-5	TGTGCCAGTAGTGAGGTGAGAGGGCCCAATCAGCCCCAGCATTTT	CASSEVRGPNQPQHF
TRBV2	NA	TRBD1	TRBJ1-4	TGTGCCAGCAGACCCACGACAGGGGTTAATGAAAAACTGTTTTTT	CASRPTTGVNEKLFF
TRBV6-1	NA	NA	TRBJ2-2	TGTGCCAGCACTGGTGGCGAGAACACCGGGGAGCTGTTTTTT	CASTGGENTGELFF
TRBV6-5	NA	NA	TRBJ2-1	TGTGCCAGCAGTTACTCCCGAGGTGGTAGAATTGAGCAGTTCTTC	CASSYSRGGRIEQFF
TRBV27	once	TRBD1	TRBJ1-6	TGTGCCAGCAGTGTCACAGGGGGCGAGACACCCCTCCACTTT	CASSVTGGETPLHF
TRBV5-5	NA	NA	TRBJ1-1	TGTGCCAGCAGCTTGGGGACGGAGGGAGGGACTGAAGCTTTCTTT	CASSLGTEGGTEAFF
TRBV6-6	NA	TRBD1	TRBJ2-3	TGTGCCAGCACACACACAGGGGGAACCCCCGCAGATACGCAGTATTTT	CASTHTGGTPADTQYF
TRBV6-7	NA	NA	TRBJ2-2	TGTGCCAGCAGGGCCAAAGGGGGAAACGGGGAGCTGTTTTTT	CASRAKGGNGELFF
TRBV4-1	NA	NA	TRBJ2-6	TGCGCCAGCAGCCAAGAGGAGCAGGGTCTAAGACCGGGGGCCAACGTCCTGACTTTC	CASSQEEQGLRPGANVLTF
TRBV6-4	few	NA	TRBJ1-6	TGTGCCAGCAGTGAGAGGTTACCCCTCCACTTT	CASSERLPLHF
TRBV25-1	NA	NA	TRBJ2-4	TGTGCCAGCCAGGTCCCTGGGGGAAACATTCAGTACTTC	CASQVPGGNIQYF
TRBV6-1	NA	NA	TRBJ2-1	TGTGCCAGCAGTGGCCAGAAACAATTAATCTACAATGAGCAGTTCTTC	CASSGQKQLIYNEQFF
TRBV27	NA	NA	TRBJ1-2	TGTGCCAGCAGTTTATCGGGGGCAGCCCGGCGTGGCTATGGCTACACCTTC	CASSLSGAARRGYGYTF
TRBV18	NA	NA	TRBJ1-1	TGTGCCAGCTCACCACCGGTCAGGAACACTGAAGCTTTCTTT	CASSPPVRNTEAFF
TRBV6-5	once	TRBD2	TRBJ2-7	TGTGCCAGCATGCGGGAGGGAGGGAACTACGAGCAGTACTTC	CASMREGGNYEQYF